What follows are 8 T cell receptor beta chains derived from one specimen sequenced in a study of early T cells in non-severe SARS-CoV-2 infection. Using its own MiXCR run on the 5' RACE reads, TCRdb lists one record per CDR3 protein. The table has about 84,000 distinct CDR3 sequences, about 12% seen once. Input material: whole blood. These receptors originate from an adult who was a healthcare worker with PCR-confirmed SARS-CoV-2 infection or an uninfected control (not recorded which).

This clonotype was seen at least ten times. The V gene is TRBV6-1, the J gene TRBJ2-1; TRBD1 matches 10 bases. Germline CDR1 and CDR2: MNHNS and SASEGT. The ends lost 8 bases at V and 7 bases at J; junction bases unmatched: 5. The CDR3 covers 13 residues. In nucleotides, the CDR3 is TGTGCCAGCTTAGGGACAGGGGATAATGAGCAGTTCTTC. Its translation: CASLGTGDNEQFF.

The genes are TRBV20-1 and TRBJ1-4; D uncertain. The V end was cut by 7 bases, the J end by 7 bases, with 13 bases between. This CDR3 has 12 amino acids. Germline values: CDR1 DFQATT, CDR2 SNEGSKA (reference sequence). Here the CDR3 reads CSGADLSEKLFF. In nucleotides, the CDR3 is TGCAGTGGCGCTGATTTGAGTGAAAAACTGTTTTTT.

In its sample, this clonotype was seen many times. One end of the junction varies from germline; a read error may be responsible. The chain recombines TRBV5-4 with TRBJ1-2, with a possible D match to TRBD1 (6 bases). Germline V CDR1 and CDR2: SGHNT, YYREEE (reference sequence). The CDR3 has 17 residues. The DNA for the CDR3 is TGTGCCAGCAGTTTGGGGGGGGCGGCACAGACATTCTATGGCTACACCTTC. This translates into CASSLGGAAQTFYGYTF.

At least ten counts were recorded for this clonotype. J is TRBJ2-1 and V is TRBV7-6; 11 bases are shared with TRBD2. CDR3 length equals 14 residues. V shed 2 bases, J shed 10 bases, and the junction held 4 bases outside the gene matches. Germline assignment: CDR1 SGHVS and CDR2 FNYEAQ. The CDR3 spells CASSLLSSGGEQFF. The CDR3 bases are TGTGCCAGCAGCTTATTGTCTAGCGGGGGGGAGCAGTTCTTC.

The sample holds many counts of this clonotype. The V gene is TRBV7-9, the J gene TRBJ1-1; D is unclear. This CDR3 has 14 residues. V lost 2 bases and J 6 bases, leaving 13 bases between the germline ends. Germline-derived CDR1 and CDR2 are SEHNR and FQNEAQ (reference sequence). This chain's CDR3 is CASSLTDRRSEAFF. The CDR3 bases are TGTGCCAGCAGCTTAACCGACCGGAGGTCTGAAGCTTTCTTT.

A few counts support this clonotype. The CDR3 nucleotides read TGCGCCAGCAGCTTTGGGGAAACCGGGGAGCTGTTTTTT. Translated: CASSFGETGELFF. This chain connects TRBV5-1 to TRBJ2-2; D is unclear. The V gene lost 2 bases and the J gene lost 5 bases, with 7 bases spanning the gap. In germline, CDR1 is SGHRS, CDR2 YFSETQ. This CDR3 has 13 amino acids.

This clonotype was detected ten times or more. The chain joins TRBV6-5 to TRBJ2-1, with D possibly being TRBD2 (5 bases). This CDR3 comprises 17 residues. Germline values: CDR1 MNHEY, CDR2 SVGAGI. V lost 7 bases and J lost 3, with 22 bases in between. The CDR3 bases are TGTGCCAGCACCCTACGGCGTCTGGACTCCCGCTACAATGAGCAGTTCTTC. Translating gives CASTLRRLDSRYNEQFF.

Ten or more counts support this clonotype. The gene calls are TRBV7-6 and TRBJ1-1, with TRBD1 matching over 7 bases. The ends lost 4 bases at V and 1 base at J; junction bases unmatched: 9. The CDR3 contains 16 residues. Germline values: CDR1 SGHVS, CDR2 FNYEAQ. The CDR3 region is CASSSDRQGTNTEAFF. The DNA for the CDR3 is TGTGCCAGCAGCTCCGACCGACAGGGAACGAACACTGAAGCTTTCTTT.